This TCR beta chain was recorded in a study of OX40 agonist ivuxolimab in advanced cancers. Broadly, across the study: Ivuxolimab was a fully human IgG2 agonistic monoclonal antibody targeting the costimulatory receptor OX40 (CD134). Patients were allowed to have had prior anti-PD-1, anti-PD-L1 or anti-CTLA-4 therapy, and 30% to 40% of the dose-escalation patients had been treated with checkpoint inhibitors. The paper describes the monotherapy dose-escalation part (N ≈ 50 patients) of the phase I trial of ivuxolimab. Peripheral TCRbeta sequencing was intended to test whether TCR sequence diversity was altered and clonal T-cell expansion was caused by ivuxolimab. Intravenous ivuxolimab was administered to patients every 2 weeks at six dose levels: 0.01, 0.1, 0.3, 1.5, 3 and 10 mg/kg. Partial responses occurred in three dose-escalation patients, of whom one had hepatocellular carcinoma and two had cutaneous melanoma. The dose-escalation cohort was roughly 87% male with a mean age of about 65 years, ranging from about 20 to 80. Of the approximately 53 patients in dose escalation, 19 had hepatocellular carcinoma, some 15 had melanoma, 9 had renal cell carcinoma and 9 had head and neck cancer.

What the study reported, not specific to this receptor: After ivuxolimab, more expanded clones were found on average in CD8+ T cells than in CD4+ T cells. In the 0.1-3.0 mg/kg groups, partial responders were among the patients with the lowest normalized peripheral clonal expansion, particularly in CD8+ T cells. Antigen specificity was not determined for the clonally expanded peripheral T cells. Low levels of normalized T-cell clonal expansion were also seen in some patients who did not respond. At doses of 0.1 to 3.0 mg/kg, clonal expansion of both CD4+ and CD8+ blood T cells was observed from baseline to week 6.

About this clone: Its specific antigen is unknown. Per-nucleotide qualities are absent, and no much larger clonotype sits a single base away.

The CDR3 contains 15 residues, cysteine and phenylalanine counted. CDR3 DNA only is kept here, 45 bases in frame from base 1. The germline V gene (reference sequence) supplies CDR1 LNHNV and CDR2 YYDKDF. Trimming takes 1 base from V and 10 bases from J, and the germline ends sit 17 bases apart. Patients with autoimmune disease history or receiving systemic immunosuppression were excluded from the trial. Peripheral blood for TCR sequencing was collected from all dose cohorts at baseline, on cycle 4 day 1, and on cycle 7 day 1. Samples were obtained from an open-label, multicenter, first-in-human phase I dose-escalation trial of ivuxolimab. The trial enrolled adults with locally advanced or metastatic head and neck squamous cell, hepatocellular, melanoma or renal cell carcinoma. Before TCR sequencing, CD4+ and CD8+ T cells were separately sorted from peripheral blood. Genomic DNA was extracted from sorted cells for sequencing of the TCRbeta CDR3 region. TCRbeta CDR3 regions were sequenced using the immunoSEQ Assay. TCRdb obtained this table from immuneACCESS and retained in-frame rearrangements with V and J assigned. These tables miss some clones; where compared with another copy, unresolved V genes account for less than half of the shortfall, and the remainder is unexplained. The sample table contains some 32,000 clones; only one count was recorded for approximately 88% of them. The ten largest account for 20% to 25% of the sample.

The TCR comes from an adult with an advanced solid tumor such as melanoma, head and neck, liver or kidney cancer. The chain links TRBV15 with TRBJ2-1; the D region may be TRBD1 or TRBD2, each matching 6 bases equally. The sample in question was CD4+ or CD8+ T cells sorted from blood, obtained in a trial of the OX40 agonist ivuxolimab. The CDR3 here reads CATSRGPGAGTEQFF. The nucleotide sequence reads as follows: TGTGCCACCAGCAGAGGACCGGGGGCGGGGACCGAGCAGTTCTTC.